Shown below are 21 T cell receptor beta chains from a single sample sequenced in a study of shared clonotypes between healthy human individuals. Repertoires were generated with immunoSEQ multiplex PCR, while TCRdb's copy carries only in-frame clones and drops some. The sample consists of roughly 2.4 million clones, under 97% of them appearing once. Material: naive CD4+ T cells sorted from blood. The sample's subset: CD45RA+ positively selected. These receptors were collected from a man aged 18 to 29 in good health.

Note on this clone: Other DNA sequences in the sample encode the same CDR3. The rearrangement joins TRBV6-5 to TRBJ2-7; no firm D call. In germline, CDR1 is MNHEY, CDR2 SVGAGI. The V end lost 6 bases, the J end lost 3 bases, and 6 bases lay between the germline ends. This CDR3 comprises 11 residues. This CDR3 is CASRSVYEQYF. The CDR3 bases are TGTGCCAGCAGATCCGTCTACGAGCAGTACTTC.

About this clone itself: Relative to the germline gene, one junction end is altered; a read error may explain this. This chain joins TRBV10-3 and TRBJ2-3; no clear D. CDR3 length: 11 amino acids. Per germline, CDR1 ENHRY and CDR2 SYGVKD. For the CDR3, the DNA is TGTGCCACCAGTTACGCAGATACGCAGTATTTT. Its translation is CATSYADTQYF.

The rearrangement uses TRBV5-6 and TRBJ2-5, with 9 bases aligning to TRBD1. The CDR3 spans 15 residues. CDR1 and CDR2 from the germline V gene are SGHDT and YYEEEE. The V segment lost 3 bases and the J segment 9 bases; nucleotides outside the gene matches: 12. As DNA, the CDR3 is TGTGCCAGCAGCTACAGGGGGCTCCTTGAAGGGGCCCAGTACTTC. Residues: CASSYRGLLEGAQYF.

The V gene is TRBV5-4, the J gene TRBJ2-2, with D tentatively TRBD1 (7 bases). The V gene's germline CDR1 is SGHNT and CDR2 YYREEE (reference sequence). V shed 4 bases and J shed 2 bases, with 18 bases lying between them. The CDR3 has 17 amino acids. For the CDR3, the DNA is TGTGCCAGCAGCCCGACAGGGAGGCGCCTAAACACCGGGGAGCTGTTTTTT. It specifies CASSPTGRRLNTGELFF. Full variable domain (outside the CDR3, taken from reference TRBV5-4 and TRBJ2-2): ETGVTQSPTHLIKTRGQQVTLRCSSQSGHNTVSWYQQALGQGPQFIFQYYREEENGRGNFPPRFSGLQFPNYSSELNVNALELDDSALYLCASSPTGRRLNTGELFFGEGSRLTVL.

This chain connects TRBV5-1 to TRBJ2-7; a possible D gene is TRBD2 (5 bases). This CDR3 region has 14 residues. Germline-derived CDR1 and CDR2 are SGHRS and YFSETQ. V was trimmed by 6 bases and J by 1 base, leaving 14 bases between them. The CDR3 bases are TGCGCCAGCACCCAACTAGGCAGATCCTACGAGCAGTACTTC. It yields the protein CASTQLGRSYEQYF.

Concerning this clone: Additional DNA sequences in this sample encode the identical CDR3. This chain links TRBV19 with TRBJ2-1; 11 bases line up with TRBD2. V trimming: 5 bases; J trimming: 4 bases; junction bases outside the gene matches: 4. This CDR3 contains 15 residues. Germline V CDR1 and CDR2: LNHDA, SQIVND (reference sequence). CDR3 coding DNA: TGTGCCAGTAGTGCAACTAGCGGGAGTTACAATGAGCAGTTCTTC. It codes for CASSATSGSYNEQFF.

The chain carries TRBV20-1 and TRBJ2-7; D is unclear. CDR1 and CDR2 (germline): DFQATT, SNEGSKA (reference sequence). Deletions cut 5 bases from V and 4 bases from J, with 9 bases between. CDR3 size: 11 residues. The CDR3 DNA is TGCAGTGCTGACGGCCAATACGAGCAGTACTTC. It encodes CSADGQYEQYF.

V is TRBV11-2 and J is TRBJ2-5, with 7 bases identical to TRBD1. The germline gives CDR1 SGHAT, CDR2 FQNNGV. This CDR3 is built from 15 residues. The J segment lost 2 bases and the V segment lost 1 base, leaving 4 bases of the junction unmatched. DNA of the CDR3: TGTGCCAGCAGCTTAGGGACAGGTAGACAAGAGACCCAGTACTTC. Amino acids: CASSLGTGRQETQYF.

There are a few counts of this clone. The identical CDR3 is also encoded by other nucleotide sequences in the sample. V gene TRBV5-1 combines with J gene TRBJ1-3; perhaps TRBD1 as D (5 bases). Germline assignment: CDR1 SGHRS and CDR2 YFSETQ. V lost 0 bases and J 4 bases, leaving 8 bases between the germline ends. This CDR3 spans 14 amino acids. The CDR3 nucleotides read TGCGCCAGCAGCTTGGTAGGGGTCGGAAACACCATATATTTT. Its protein product is CASSLVGVGNTIYF.

The chain links TRBV9 to TRBJ2-7; perhaps TRBD1 as D (6 bases). Germline V CDR1 and CDR2: SGDLS, YYNGEE. CDR3 length: 15 amino acids. V was cut by 0 bases and J by 2 bases, with 12 bases left in between. CDR3: CASSVARGSPYEQYF. CDR3 bases: TGTGCCAGCAGCGTAGCGAGGGGGAGTCCCTACGAGCAGTACTTC.

This rearrangement joins TRBV10-2 to TRBJ2-1; a possible D gene is TRBD2 (5 bases). V was cut by 8 bases and J by 0 bases, with 11 bases left in between. CDR1 is WSHSY and CDR2 is SAAADI in the germline V gene. CDR3 length: 14 residues. Here the CDR3 reads CASAGKSSYNEQFF. The CDR3 region has the DNA TGCGCCAGCGCGGGCAAAAGCTCCTACAATGAGCAGTTCTTC.

The rearrangement links TRBV11-2 to TRBJ2-7; tentatively, D is TRBD1 (5 bases). CDR3 size: 15 residues. Germline CDR1 reads SGHAT; CDR2 reads FQNNGV. Between the trimmed V and J ends, which lost 2 bases and 5 bases, there was a span of 16 bases. As DNA, the CDR3 is TGTGCCAGCAGCTTATCGGCGGCAGGGATTCACGAGCAGTACTTC. It codes for CASSLSAAGIHEQYF.

The chain carries TRBV15 and TRBJ2-7, with TRBD2 identical over 8 bases. V lost 5 bases to trimming and J lost 4 bases; unmatched junction nucleotides: 13. Per the germline V gene, CDR1 is LNHNV and CDR2 is YYDKDF (reference sequence). The CDR3 contains 16 residues. CDR3 residues: CATSHPTPGTSYEQYF. Written as DNA, the CDR3 is TGTGCCACCAGCCACCCCACCCCCGGGACTAGTTACGAGCAGTACTTC.

The chain links TRBV10-1 to TRBJ1-6; D is unresolved. The CDR3 contains 17 residues. CDR1 and CDR2 from the germline V gene are WNHNN and SYGVQD (reference sequence). The V and J ends lost 0 bases and 6 bases respectively, with 15 bases between them. The CDR3 DNA is TGCGCCAGCAGTGAGTCAAAGTCGCGAATCCCTAATTCACCCCTCCACTTT. Its protein is CASSESKSRIPNSPLHF.

The genes are TRBV6-1 and TRBJ2-3; D possibly corresponds to TRBD1 (6 bases). Trimming pared 2 bases from V and 7 bases from J, leaving 7 bases between. From germline, CDR1 is MNHNS and CDR2 SASEGT. The CDR3 is 12 residues long. The CDR3 sequence: CASSEQGNTQYF. CDR3 nucleotide sequence: TGTGCCAGCAGTGAACAGGGGAATACGCAGTATTTT.

This clone was recorded once. J is TRBJ2-7 and V is TRBV21-1; TRBD2 is taken as the D call from the table, unchecked against the DNA. TRBV21-1 is recorded as a pseudogene. The CDR3 consists of 13 residues. In DNA, the CDR3 is TGTGCCAGGGAGCGGGGCACCGTGGACGAGCAGTACTTC. It translates to CARERGTVDEQYF.

The V gene is TRBV15, the J gene TRBJ1-5, with D possibly being TRBD1 (5 bases). The germline CDR1 and CDR2 sequences are LNHNV and YYDKDF (reference sequence). CDR3 size: 15 residues. Trimming removed 0 bases at V and 9 bases at J, with 15 bases between. The CDR3 loop is CATSRDVTGVGPQHF. CDR3 DNA: TGTGCCACCAGCAGAGATGTTACAGGCGTTGGGCCCCAGCATTTT.

The chain couples TRBV9 to TRBJ2-7, with 8 bases matching TRBD1. The CDR3 runs 15 residues. Per germline, CDR1 SGDLS and CDR2 YYNGEE. V was pared by 0 bases and J by 4 bases, with 6 bases of the junction left unmatched. CDR3 coding DNA: TGTGCCAGCAGCGTAGGGTCAGGGGGCATGTACGAGCAGTACTTC. Protein sequence: CASSVGSGGMYEQYF.

The chain combines TRBV2 with TRBJ1-5, with 7 bases that match TRBD1. Per germline, CDR1 SNHLY and CDR2 FYNNEI. The CDR3 spans 15 residues. V trimming: 7 bases; J trimming: 4 bases; junction bases outside the gene matches: 10. The CDR3 region is CASTPGGQKNQPQHF. The CDR3 DNA reads as TGTGCCAGCACCCCAGGGGGACAAAAGAATCAGCCCCAGCATTTT.

The rearrangement uses TRBV6-1 and TRBJ1-5, with D possibly TRBD1 on 5 matching bases. The CDR3 is 12 amino acids. V was cut by 4 bases and J by 7 bases, with 8 bases left in between. CDR1 MNHNS and CDR2 SASEGT come from the germline V gene. The CDR3 is CASSGGSQPQHF. CDR3 DNA sequence: TGTGCCAGCAGTGGGGGGAGCCAGCCCCAGCATTTT.

The chain combines TRBV4-3 with TRBJ1-1; D remains ambiguous. Trimming removed 5 bases from V and 1 base from J, with 8 bases in between. Looked up from germline, CDR1 is LGHNA and CDR2 is YSLEER. The CDR3 length is 13 residues. The CDR3 DNA is TGCGCCAGCAGCACACGGCGGAACACTGAAGCTTTCTTT. Amino acids: CASSTRRNTEAFF.